This T cell receptor (beta chain) was retrieved from a study of CD8+CD57+ T cells in acquired aplastic anemia. TCR beta VDJ and CDR3 profiles were obtained from a genomic DNA template. In TCRdb, the reads were re-called with MiXCR into one record per CDR3 protein. The data show 250,000 to 300,000 distinct CDR3 sequences, about three fifths seen once. Germline V gives CDR1 SGHTA, CDR2 FQGTGA. The CDR3 runs to 14 residues. The authors sequenced patients whose flow cytometry had shown CD8+CD57+ cell expansion. As a group, the patients uniformly had severe acquired aplastic anemia. Among the patients, none had received any therapy at the time of blood sampling. A note on this clonotype: Its antigen is not identified.

Study conclusions and caveats: The same twenty-nine CD8+ CDR3 sequences occurred in patients and in controls.

The sequencing input was sorted CD4+, CD8+, or CD8+CD57+ T cells (not recorded which) from PBMCs. The chain employs TRBV7-3 and TRBJ2-1, with 9 bases matching TRBD1. The closer fit of TRBJ2-5 to the DNA end suggests the J call may be wrong. This sequence originates from a human donor with aplastic anemia. CDR3 in DNA: TGTGCCAGCAGCCTACAGGGGGCGTCGGAGACCCAGTACTTC. Protein: CASSLQGASETQYF.